This T cell receptor (beta chain) was identified during a study of CXCR3-negative and CXCR3-positive naive CD8 T cells. The libraries of TRB cDNA were constructed through 5' RACE using UMI labels. TCRdb re-called the 5' RACE reads and gives one entry per CDR3 protein, without DNA. This repertoire includes about 5,800 distinct CDR3 sequences. As to this clonotype: Antigen specificity is unknown.

Study conclusions and caveats: Cryopreservation partially decreased CXCR3 expression, and most assays used fresh PBMCs. Higher TRB CDR3 hydrophobicity marked CXCR3-positive naive cells relative to CXCR3-negative naive cells.

Germline CDR1 reads SEHNR; CDR2 reads FQNEAQ (reference sequence). CDR3 size: 16 residues. The sequenced sample was naive CXCR3+ CD8+ T cells from blood. Described subset: CD45RO-CCR7+CD27+CD95- naive CD8+ T cells expressing CXCR3 (TNR3+). The chain couples TRBV7-9 to TRBJ2-1. This receptor was obtained from a human donor in good health. Some clones in this sample may be carry-over from other donors' samples. This CDR3 is CASSQGFGSSYNEQFF. Looking up the rest from reference TRBV7-9 and TRBJ2-1 gives the full variable domain: DTGVSQNPRHKITKRGQNVTFRCDPISEHNRLYWYRQTLGQGPEFLTYFQNEAQLEKSRLLSDRFSAERPKGSFSTLEIQRTEQGDSAMYLCASSQGFGSSYNEQFFGPGTRLTVL.